This T cell receptor beta chain is drawn from a study of graft-versus-host responses after intestinal transplantation (dated by TCRdb to about 2021). Study-wide context: The transplants that recipients got were multivisceral, liver-intestinal, or isolated intestinal. To identify alloreactive clones, pre-transplant mixed lymphocyte reaction products were sequenced and compared with unstimulated pre-transplant donor and recipient T cells. The cohort enrolled approximately 24 intestinal transplant recipients, one of whom was a retransplant, and 3 patients without pretransplant specimens were excluded. Anti-thymocyte globulin induction was given to all recipients, followed by maintenance tacrolimus and steroids for approximately three years. Donor T cell macrochimerism was defined as a peak of at least 4% donor T cells among recipient peripheral blood mononuclear cells. Instead of going to the commercial service, samples from a few later patients were sequenced in-house on an Illumina MiSeq and processed with MiXCR. After intestinal transplantation, graft-versus-host and host-versus-graft alloreactive T cell clones were followed in the graft, circulation and bone marrow using bulk TCR-beta CDR3 sequencing. Broader findings and caveats from the paper: High GvH to HvG T cell clonal ratios were observed in the allografts of patients with donor T cell macrochimerism. Peak levels of circulating GvH clones were associated with declines in HvG clones early after transplant. GvH clones turned up in recipient bone marrow, with some appearing earlier in ileal mucosa or blood, a pattern consistent with an intestinal mucosal origin. Conclusions were limited by the relatively low number and heterogeneity of intestinal transplant patients.

In the first month after transplant, blood samples were collected up to 4 times, and after that at least monthly when available. Comment on this clone: Its antigen is still unknown. Within one base of it there is no much larger clone, and no base qualities were kept.

Library prep was done by the immunoSEQ multiplex PCR assay. Adaptive Biotechnologies carried out high-throughput TCR-beta CDR3 sequencing of genomic DNA for most patients. Regarding the original processing steps: TCR sequencing data were retrieved from Adaptive's ImmunoSEQ software for some 17 patients, whereas three other patients were processed with MiXCR and VDJtools. CDR3 nucleotide sequences shared by donor and recipient were removed because the origin of these sequences could not be assigned. Alloreactive clones required at least 2-fold expansion over unstimulated cells and minimum CFSE-low frequency of 0.002% (template counts) or 0.001% (read counts). A clone was considered mappable if detected in the sequenced pre-transplant spleen, lymph node, or MLR CFSE-low populations of the donor or recipient. The cumulative frequency of alloreactive clones was calculated as a percentage of all sequences, weighted by copy number. TCRdb stores this immuneACCESS table with in-frame sequences only. Part of the clones is absent; in the studies checked, under half of the shortfall reflects unresolved V genes, and no reason is known for the rest. D and trimming come from the DNA, and the V and J calls and clone size come from that table. In all, the sample holds approximately 100,000 clones, and approximately 85% of those were seen once. Together, the top ten hold roughly 1.4% of the sample.

This TCR was recovered from a human patient who received an intestinal transplant, so some T cells may come from the graft donor. The material sequenced was PBMCs, taken 255 days after intestinal transplant.

The DNA reads TGTGCCAGCAACGGTAGGGCAGAAGCTAATGAAAAACTGTTTTTT. Protein translation: CASNGRAEANEKLFF. The chain is encoded by TRBV28 joined to TRBJ1-4; no D segment can be confidently identified. The CDR3 covers 15 residues, taking in both the cysteine and the phenylalanine. The read is trimmed to its CDR3 DNA, 45 bases read in frame from base 1. V is pared back by 7 bases and J by 3 bases, with 15 bases lying between the germline termini. The germline V gene yields MDHEN for CDR1 and SYDVKM for CDR2.